Below are 24 T cell receptor beta chains sequenced from a single sample in a study of vaccination effects on CD4 cells after COVID-19. Their recognized antigens are unknown. Antigen-specific CD4+ T cells were first expanded with viral peptide pools by the ViraFEST assay and only then sequenced. Cells that had been cultured for roughly 9 days were the source of isolated CD4+ T cells. PCR-confirmed SARS-CoV-2 infection occurred in the person between March and December 2020. Generated by immunoSEQ multiplex PCR, the TCRdb table keeps only in-frame clones and is missing some. Here the sample spans tens of thousands of clones, roughly 77% being singletons. The sequences come from CD4+ T cells from PBMCs cultured with HIV peptides, collected before COVID-19 vaccination. Indicated subset: HIV-1 Nef peptide pool negative control/reference culture. The receptors were gathered from a human donor who had a prior SARS-CoV-2 infection.

The chain carries TRBV5-1 and TRBJ2-1; 9 nucleotides agree with TRBD1. Trimming cost V 6 bases and J 6 bases; bases outside gene matches: 10. The V gene's germline CDR1 is SGHRS and CDR2 YFSETQ. The CDR3 totals 15 residues. DNA for the CDR3: TGCGCCAGCACCCCCGGGACAGGGTTTATCAATGAGCAGTTCTTC. This codes for CASTPGTGFINEQFF. Filled out from reference TRBV5-1 and TRBJ2-1, the complete variable domain reads KAGVTQTPRYLIKTRGQQVTLSCSPISGHRSVSWYQQTPGQGLQFLFEYFSETQRNKGNFPGRFSGRQFSNSRSEMNVSTLELGDSALYLCASTPGTGFINEQFFGPGTRLTVL.

The chain joins TRBV30 to TRBJ2-2; tentative D call: TRBD2 (6 bases). CDR1 and CDR2 from the germline V gene are GTSNPN and SVGIG (reference sequence). Trimming shortened V by 1 base and J by 6 bases, and 12 bases separated the two germline ends. This CDR3 has 14 residues. CDR3 sequence reads: CAWSATRWAGELFF. DNA of the CDR3: TGTGCCTGGAGTGCGACTAGATGGGCCGGGGAGCTGTTTTTT.

The chain links TRBV7-2 to TRBJ1-2; 11 bases agree with TRBD1. The germline gives CDR1 SGHTA, CDR2 FQGNSA. V gave up 1 base and J gave up 7 bases; unmatched junction bases: 5. The CDR3 is 15 residues long. The CDR3 DNA sequence: TGTGCCAGCAGCTTAGTAGGACAGGGGGCGGGTGGCTACACCTTC. Amino acid sequence: CASSLVGQGAGGYTF.

In DNA form, the CDR3 reads TGTGCCAGCAGCTTAGCGGGATTGGGATCCTACAATGAGCAGTTCTTC. Translation gives CASSLAGLGSYNEQFF. The chain is built from TRBV11-1 and TRBJ2-1; no firm D call. This CDR3 is 16 amino acids long. The germline gives CDR1 SGHAT, CDR2 FQDESV (reference sequence). Trimming took 0 bases from V and 1 from J, leaving 10 bases between them.

V and J are TRBV6-5 and TRBJ2-7; D could derive from TRBD1 or TRBD2 (6 bases each). Germline lookup yields CDR1 MNHEY and CDR2 SVGAGI. This CDR3 spans 13 amino acids. Trimming removed 5 bases from V and 2 bases from J, with 10 bases in between. For the CDR3, the DNA is TGTGCCAGCAGTCAGGGGAGGACCTACGAGCAGTACTTC. Encoded protein: CASSQGRTYEQYF.

The chain carries TRBV6-6 and TRBJ2-7, with 11 bases matching TRBD1. V was clipped by 7 bases and J by 5 bases; unmatched bases: 7. Germline V gene lookup returns CDR1 MNHNY and CDR2 SVGAGI (reference sequence). CDR3 length equals 14 residues. Here the CDR3 DNA reads TGTGCCAGCAAACCCCCGGGACAGGGGGACGAGCAGTACTTC. This translates into CASKPPGQGDEQYF.

V and J are TRBV10-3 and TRBJ1-5; unclear D gene. V was shortened by 8 bases and J by 0 bases, with 8 bases between the two germline ends. The germline V gene encodes CDR1 ENHRY and CDR2 SYGVKD. The CDR3 is made up of 13 amino acids. DNA for the CDR3: TGTGCCATCGGCTCGGATAGCAATCAGCCCCAGCATTTT. Translated: CAIGSDSNQPQHF.

The chain carries TRBV7-9 and TRBJ2-3; 7 nucleotides align to TRBD1. The V gene's germline CDR1 is SEHNR and CDR2 FQNEAQ (reference sequence). The CDR3 sequence is 15 residues long. V was clipped by 4 bases and J by 0 bases; unmatched bases: 4. CDR3 loop: CASSYRQGSTDTQYF. As DNA, the CDR3 is TGTGCCAGCAGCTATCGACAGGGAAGCACAGATACGCAGTATTTT.

The chain carries TRBV7-9 and TRBJ1-2; 8 bases are a match to TRBD1. After removal of 1 base from V and 5 bases from J, the junction contained 6 bases not matched to a gene. Germline values: CDR1 SEHNR, CDR2 FQNEAQ (reference sequence). CDR3 length equals 15 residues. The chain's CDR3 is CASSLGGQVVYGYTF. CDR3 bases: TGTGCCAGCAGCTTAGGGGGACAGGTGGTTTATGGCTACACCTTC.

V usage is TRBV6-5 and J usage is TRBJ1-2; D remains unclear. Germline V gene sequence: CDR1 MNHEY, CDR2 SVGAGI. The CDR3 is 14 amino acids. Trimming took off 10 bases at V and 1 base at J, with 16 bases between the two ends. The CDR3 DNA reads TGTGCCACCCGATCACCGGGATATAACTATGGCTACACCTTC. Amino acid sequence: CATRSPGYNYGYTF.

This chain links TRBV24-1 with TRBJ1-5, with no clear D. The V and J ends lost 5 bases and 4 bases respectively, with 5 bases between them. The germline CDR1 and CDR2 sequences are KGHDR and SFDVKD. The CDR3 is 12 residues long. Here the CDR3 reads CATSAPNQPQHF. CDR3 DNA: TGTGCCACCAGTGCCCCAAATCAGCCCCAGCATTTT.

The rearrangement links TRBV28 to TRBJ1-6; 7 bases line up with TRBD1. The germline CDR1 and CDR2 sequences are MDHEN and SYDVKM. After removal of 6 bases from V and 7 bases from J, the junction contained 9 bases not matched to a gene. This CDR3 region has 15 residues. The CDR3 DNA is TGTGCCAGCAGCTCCCTCCGACAGGGAAATTCACCCCTCCACTTT. Its translation is CASSSLRQGNSPLHF. Complete variable domain (other parts from reference TRBV28 and TRBJ1-6): DVKVTQSSRYLVKRTGEKVFLECVQDMDHENMFWYRQDPGLGLRLIYFSYDVKMKEKGDIPEGYSVSREKKERFSLILESASTNQTSMYLCASSSLRQGNSPLHFGNGTRLTVT.

V gene TRBV30 combines with J gene TRBJ1-6; 8 bases map to TRBD1. Germline CDR1 reads GTSNPN; CDR2 reads SVGIG (reference sequence). This CDR3 is 14 amino acids long. The trim removed 3 bases at V and 8 bases at J, leaving 6 bases unmatched. The CDR3 nucleotides read TGTGCCTGGAGGAGGGACAGGTCGTATTCACCCCTCCACTTT. Amino acids: CAWRRDRSYSPLHF. Full variable domain (missing parts from reference TRBV30 and TRBJ1-6): SQTIHQWPATLVQPVGSPLSLECTVEGTSNPNLYWYRQAAGRGLQLLFYSVGIGQISSEVPQNLSASRPQDRQFILSSKKLLLSDSGFYLCAWRRDRSYSPLHFGNGTRLTVT.

This clone turned up a few times. This chain joins TRBV7-9 and TRBJ1-4, with a tentative D call TRBD1 (6 bases). Per the germline V gene, CDR1 is SEHNR and CDR2 is FQNEAQ (reference sequence). With 5 bases removed from V and 4 bases from J, the gap between germline ends came to 14 bases. The CDR3 is 15 residues long. This chain's CDR3 is CASSRAGASNEKLFF. For the CDR3, the DNA is TGTGCCAGCAGCCGAGCAGGGGCGAGTAATGAAAAACTGTTTTTT.

In its sample, this clone was seen a few times. The rearrangement joins TRBV15 to TRBJ1-1; a possible D gene is TRBD1 (6 bases). Germline CDR1 is LNHNV and CDR2 is YYDKDF (reference sequence). The CDR3 loop spans 13 amino acids. V dropped 5 bases and J dropped 6 bases, with 13 bases sitting between them. This chain's CDR3 is CATSSQQGAEAFF. As DNA, the CDR3 is TGTGCCACCAGCTCCCAACAGGGCGCTGAAGCTTTCTTT.

This chain links TRBV7-2 with TRBJ1-3; no firm D call. Germline loops: CDR1 SGHTA, CDR2 FQGNSA. V lost 2 bases to trimming and J lost 0 bases, with 8 bases between them. CDR3 length equals 15 residues. The CDR3 region is CASSLSYSSGNTIYF. Here the CDR3 DNA reads TGTGCCAGCAGCTTATCATACAGCTCTGGAAACACCATATATTTT.

The genes are TRBV5-1 and TRBJ2-3; D is possibly TRBD2 (6 bases). This CDR3 contains 16 residues. Germline V gene data show CDR1 as SGHRS and CDR2 as YFSETQ. V was trimmed by 4 bases and J by 4 bases, leaving 19 bases between them. The CDR3 loop reads CASSTGENGHADTQYF. Here the CDR3 DNA reads TGCGCCAGCAGCACGGGGGAAAACGGGCACGCAGATACGCAGTATTTT.

V gene TRBV29-1 combines with J gene TRBJ2-7; tentative D call: TRBD2 (6 bases). The V gene lost 4 bases and the J gene lost 7 bases, with 14 bases spanning the gap. Germline V gives CDR1 SQVTM, CDR2 ANQGSEA. The CDR3 extends over 12 amino acids. The CDR3 DNA follows: TGCAGCGTTGGATCAGGGACTTGGGAGCAGTACTTC. Its translation: CSVGSGTWEQYF.

The chain joins TRBV7-8 to TRBJ2-1; the D is unclear. CDR3 length equals 13 residues. Germline V gene data show CDR1 as SGHVS and CDR2 as FQNEAQ. Between the trimmed V and J ends, which lost 2 bases and 7 bases, there was a span of 9 bases. CDR3 region: CASSLIFDNEQFF. The CDR3 region has the DNA TGTGCCAGCAGCTTAATCTTTGATAATGAGCAGTTCTTC.

V and J are TRBV7-9 and TRBJ1-5; possibly TRBD1 for D (6 bases). Trimming stripped 3 bases from V and 2 bases from J, with 17 bases between. The length of the CDR3 is 17 residues. The germline CDR1 and CDR2 sequences are SEHNR and FQNEAQ (reference sequence). The CDR3 loop is CASSLGGAGVGNQPQHF. The CDR3 DNA is TGTGCCAGCAGCTTGGGGGGGGCAGGTGTGGGCAATCAGCCCCAGCATTTT.

V and J are TRBV27 and TRBJ1-5, with TRBD1 matching over 9 bases. The length of the CDR3 is 16 residues. Germline V lookup: CDR1 MNHEY, CDR2 SMNVEV (reference sequence). The ends lost 3 bases at V and 4 bases at J; junction bases unmatched: 7. Written as DNA, the CDR3 is TGTGCCAGCAGTTTTAAAGGGGACAGGGCGAATCAGCCCCAGCATTTT. Its protein is CASSFKGDRANQPQHF.

This chain joins TRBV11-3 and TRBJ2-5; no reliable D call. Germline-derived CDR1 and CDR2 are SGHNT and YENEEA. Trimming took off 1 base at V and 0 bases at J, with 9 bases between the two ends. This CDR3 has 15 amino acids. This CDR3 reads CASSLVWSNQETQYF. The CDR3 DNA reads as TGTGCCAGCAGCTTAGTCTGGTCAAACCAAGAGACCCAGTACTTC.

The chain uses TRBV5-1 and TRBJ2-3, with D tentatively TRBD2 (6 bases). The CDR3 extends over 15 amino acids. Germline V gene sequence: CDR1 SGHRS, CDR2 YFSETQ. V was trimmed by 4 bases and J by 6 bases, leaving 18 bases between them. The CDR3 DNA follows: TGCGCCAGCAGCCTGGGACTCTTGGGGGATGATACGCAGTATTTT. This codes for CASSLGLLGDDTQYF.

This clone was observed a few times. V is TRBV4-2 and J is TRBJ1-2, with 8 bases fitting TRBD1. V was pared by 0 bases and J by 3 bases, with 12 bases of the junction left unmatched. Germline V lookup: CDR1 LGHNA, CDR2 YNFKEQ. The CDR3 contains 18 residues. The CDR3 sequence is CASSQDTGTGFSDYGYTF. Here the CDR3 DNA reads TGTGCCAGCAGCCAAGATACCGGGACAGGCTTCAGCGACTATGGCTACACCTTC.